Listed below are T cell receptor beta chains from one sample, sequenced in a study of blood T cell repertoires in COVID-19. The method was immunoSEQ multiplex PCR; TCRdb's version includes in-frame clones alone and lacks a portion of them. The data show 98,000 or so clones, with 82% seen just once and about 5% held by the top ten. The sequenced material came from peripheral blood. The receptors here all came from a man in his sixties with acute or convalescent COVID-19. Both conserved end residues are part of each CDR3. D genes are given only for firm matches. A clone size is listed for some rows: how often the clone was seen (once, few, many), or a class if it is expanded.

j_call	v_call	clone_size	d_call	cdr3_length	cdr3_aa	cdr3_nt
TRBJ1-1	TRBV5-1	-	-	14	CASSPQGGQFEAFF	TGCGCCAGCAGCCCGCAGGGTGGGCAGTTTGAAGCTTTCTTT
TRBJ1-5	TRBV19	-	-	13	CASNSLFYQPQHF	TGTGCCAGTAATAGCCTCTTTTATCAGCCCCAGCATTTT
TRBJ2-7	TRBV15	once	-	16	CATSRDLAVISYEQYF	TGTGCCACCAGCAGAGATTTAGCGGTAATCTCCTACGAGCAGTACTTC
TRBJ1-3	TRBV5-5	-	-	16	CASSPPDARAGNTIYF	TGTGCCAGCAGCCCCCCTGATGCGAGGGCTGGAAACACCATATATTTT
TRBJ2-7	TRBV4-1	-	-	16	CASSRGAVGGRNEQYF	TGCGCCAGCAGCCGCGGGGCGGTGGGGGGGCGGAACGAGCAGTACTTC
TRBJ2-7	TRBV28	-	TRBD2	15	CASRPELAGLWEQYF	TGTGCCAGCAGGCCCGAACTAGCGGGACTATGGGAGCAGTACTTC
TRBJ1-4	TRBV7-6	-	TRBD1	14	CASSPGTAHEKLFF	TGTGCCAGCAGCCCCGGGACAGCCCATGAAAAACTGTTTTTT
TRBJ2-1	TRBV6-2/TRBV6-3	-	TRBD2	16	CASSLYGLAGANEQFF	TGTGCCAGCAGTTTATATGGACTAGCGGGAGCGAATGAGCAGTTCTTC
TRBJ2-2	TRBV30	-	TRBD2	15	CAWARLAGGVGELFF	TGTGCCTGGGCCAGACTAGCGGGAGGTGTCGGGGAGCTGTTTTTT
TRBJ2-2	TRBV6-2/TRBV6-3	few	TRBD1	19	CASSPSGGRQGEYTGELFF	TGTGCCAGCAGCCCCAGTGGGGGGAGACAGGGGGAATACACCGGGGAGCTGTTTTTT
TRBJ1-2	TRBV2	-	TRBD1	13	CASRPETGSGYTF	TGTGCCAGCAGGCCCGAGACAGGGTCTGGCTACACCTTC
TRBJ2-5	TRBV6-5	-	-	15	CASSYYTRGSETQYF	TGTGCCAGCAGTTATTATACCAGGGGATCGGAGACCCAGTACTTC
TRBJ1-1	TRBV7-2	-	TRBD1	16	CASSLGTGVKRAEAFF	TGTGCCAGCAGCTTAGGGACAGGGGTTAAGCGCGCTGAAGCTTTCTTT
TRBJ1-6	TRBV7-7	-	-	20	CASSLGPRGTEQGSDSPLHF	TGTGCTAGCAGCTTAGGGCCCCGGGGGACGGAGCAGGGATCGGATTCACCCCTCCACTTT
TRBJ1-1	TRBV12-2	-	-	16	CASRLYYRGRTTEAFF	TGTGCAAGTCGCTTATATTACAGGGGGCGTACGACTGAAGCTTTCTTT
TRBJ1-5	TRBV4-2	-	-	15	CASSQEGRYDQPQHF	TGTGCCAGCAGCCAAGAGGGCAGGTACGATCAGCCCCAGCATTTT
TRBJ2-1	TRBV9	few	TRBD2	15	CASSVSGGAVNEQFF	TGTGCCAGCAGCGTTAGCGGGGGGGCCGTCAATGAGCAGTTCTTC
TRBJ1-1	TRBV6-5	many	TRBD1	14	CASRTGQVNTEAFF	TGTGCCAGCAGAACCGGACAGGTTAACACTGAAGCTTTCTTT
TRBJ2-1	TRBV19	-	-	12	CASSRQYYEQFF	TGTGCCAGTAGTAGACAGTACTATGAGCAGTTCTTC
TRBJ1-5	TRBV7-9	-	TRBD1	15	CASSLAGTGGQPQHF	TGTGCCAGCAGCTTAGCGGGAACAGGGGGTCAGCCCCAGCATTTT
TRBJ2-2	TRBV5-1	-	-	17	CASSLVFGTTNTGELFF	TGCGCCAGCAGCTTGGTTTTCGGCACTACGAACACCGGGGAGCTGTTTTTT
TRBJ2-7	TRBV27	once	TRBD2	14	CASRSAGTSGSQYF	TGTGCCAGCAGATCCGCCGGGACTAGCGGGTCGCAGTACTTC
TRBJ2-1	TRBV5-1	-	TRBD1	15	CASTLRSTGSNEQFF	TGCGCCAGCACCTTAAGGTCGACAGGGTCCAATGAGCAGTTCTTC
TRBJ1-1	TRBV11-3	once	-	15	CASSLPGTRNTEAFF	TGTGCCAGCAGCCTCCCCGGGACACGGAACACTGAAGCTTTCTTT
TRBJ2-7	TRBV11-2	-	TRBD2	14	CASSSRAGSYEQYF	TGTGCCAGCAGCTCCCGAGCGGGAAGCTACGAGCAGTACTTC
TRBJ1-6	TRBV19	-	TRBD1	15	CASSLSGQGNSPLHF	TGTGCCAGTAGCTTGAGCGGACAGGGCAATTCACCCCTCCACTTT
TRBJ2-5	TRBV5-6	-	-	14	CASSQQRVGETQYF	TGTGCCAGCAGCCAACAGAGGGTTGGGGAGACCCAGTACTTC
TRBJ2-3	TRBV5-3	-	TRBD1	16	CARSLAGTEEEDTQYF	TGTGCCAGAAGCTTGGCCGGGACAGAAGAGGAAGATACGCAGTATTTT
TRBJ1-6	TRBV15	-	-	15	CATSRDGRVGSPLHF	TGTGCCACCAGCAGAGACGGCAGGGTGGGTTCACCCCTCCACTTT
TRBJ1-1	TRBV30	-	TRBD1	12	CAWRKDREKAFF	TGTGCCTGGAGAAAAGACAGGGAAAAAGCTTTCTTT
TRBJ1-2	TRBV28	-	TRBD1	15	CASSLGTGGRYGYTF	TGTGCCAGCAGTCTCGGGACAGGGGGCCGTTATGGCTACACCTTC
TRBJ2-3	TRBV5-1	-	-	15	CASSLEGTSTDTQYF	TGCGCCAGCAGCTTGGAGGGGACAAGCACAGATACGCAGTATTTT
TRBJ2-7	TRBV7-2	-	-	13	CASSFIGAYEQYF	TGTGCCAGCAGCTTTATTGGGGCATACGAGCAGTACTTC
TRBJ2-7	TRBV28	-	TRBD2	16	CASDLASGGLGHEQYF	TGTGCCAGTGACCTGGCTAGCGGGGGGCTAGGTCACGAGCAGTACTTC
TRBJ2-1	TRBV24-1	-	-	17	CATSDLVAGASYNEQFF	TGTGCCACCAGTGATTTGGTGGCTGGGGCCTCCTACAATGAGCAGTTCTTC
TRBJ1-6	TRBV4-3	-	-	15	CASSQDVGRDSPLHF	TGCGCCAGCAGCCAAGATGTAGGTCGGGATTCACCCCTCCACTTT
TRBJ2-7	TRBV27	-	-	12	CASRGTGIEQYF	TGTGCCAGCAGGGGTACAGGGATCGAGCAGTACTTC
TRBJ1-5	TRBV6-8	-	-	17	CASNPRTRTYSNQPQHF	TGTGCCAGCAACCCTCGTACTCGGACATATAGCAATCAGCCCCAGCATTTT
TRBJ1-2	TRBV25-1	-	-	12	CASSDTTYGYTF	TGTGCCAGCAGCGACACCACCTATGGCTACACCTTC
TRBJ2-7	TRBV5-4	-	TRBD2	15	CASSRGGAGSYEQYF	TGTGCCAGCAGCCGGGGGGGAGCGGGCTCCTACGAGCAGTACTTC
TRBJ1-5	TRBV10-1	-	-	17	CASSESRTSYSNQPQHF	TGCGCCAGCAGTGAGTCGAGGACATCTTATAGCAATCAGCCCCAGCATTTT
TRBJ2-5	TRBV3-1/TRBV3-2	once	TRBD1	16	CASSQRGTGVQETQYF	TGTGCCAGCAGCCAACGCGGGACAGGGGTCCAAGAGACCCAGTACTTC
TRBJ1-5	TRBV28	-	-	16	CASSLPETGSNQPQHF	TGTGCCAGCAGTTTACCCGAAACAGGGAGCAATCAGCCCCAGCATTTT
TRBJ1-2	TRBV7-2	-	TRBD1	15	CASSLSGGPNYGYTF	TGTGCCAGCAGCTTATCAGGGGGGCCTAACTATGGCTACACCTTC
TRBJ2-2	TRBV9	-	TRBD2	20	CASSEPQGPPTSGETGELFF	TGTGCCAGCAGCGAGCCCCAGGGTCCCCCGACTAGCGGTGAGACCGGGGAGCTGTTTTTT